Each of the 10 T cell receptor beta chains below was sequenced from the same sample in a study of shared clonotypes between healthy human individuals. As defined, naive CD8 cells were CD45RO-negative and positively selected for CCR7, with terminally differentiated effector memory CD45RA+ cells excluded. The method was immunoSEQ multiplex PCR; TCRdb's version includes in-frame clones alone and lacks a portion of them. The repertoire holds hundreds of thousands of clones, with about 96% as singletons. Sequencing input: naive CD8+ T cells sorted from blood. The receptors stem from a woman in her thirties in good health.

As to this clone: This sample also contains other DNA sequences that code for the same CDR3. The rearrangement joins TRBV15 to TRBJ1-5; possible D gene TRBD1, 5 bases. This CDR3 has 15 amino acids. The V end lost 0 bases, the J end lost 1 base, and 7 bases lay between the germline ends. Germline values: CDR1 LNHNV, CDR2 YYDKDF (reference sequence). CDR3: CATSRDRGSNQPQHF. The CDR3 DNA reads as TGTGCCACCAGCAGAGATCGGGGGAGCAATCAGCCCCAGCATTTT.

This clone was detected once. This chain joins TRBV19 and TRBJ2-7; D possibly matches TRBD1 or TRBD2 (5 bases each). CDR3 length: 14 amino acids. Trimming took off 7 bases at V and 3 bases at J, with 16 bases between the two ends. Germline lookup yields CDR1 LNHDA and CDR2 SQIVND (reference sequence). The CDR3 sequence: CASTAGTGNYEQYF. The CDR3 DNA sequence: TGTGCCAGTACCGCCGGGACCGGGAACTACGAGCAGTACTTC.

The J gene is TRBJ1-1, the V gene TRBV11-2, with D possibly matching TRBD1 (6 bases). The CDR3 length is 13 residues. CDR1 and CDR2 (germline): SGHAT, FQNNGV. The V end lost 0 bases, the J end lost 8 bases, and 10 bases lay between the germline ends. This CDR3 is CASSLDGGPEAFF. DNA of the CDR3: TGTGCCAGCAGCTTAGATGGGGGCCCGGAAGCTTTCTTT. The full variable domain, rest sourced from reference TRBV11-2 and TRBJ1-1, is EAGVAQSPRYKIIEKRQSVAFWCNPISGHATLYWYQQILGQGPKLLIQFQNNGVVDDSQLPKDRFSAERLKGVDSTLKIQPAKLEDSAVYLCASSLDGGPEAFFGQGTRLTVV.

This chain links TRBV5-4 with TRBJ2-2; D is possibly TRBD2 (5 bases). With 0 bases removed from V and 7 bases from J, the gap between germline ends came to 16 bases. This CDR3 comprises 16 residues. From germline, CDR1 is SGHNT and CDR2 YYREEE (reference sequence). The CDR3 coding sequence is TGTGCCAGCAGCTTGGAATATGGTCTAGCTGGCGGGGAGCTGTTTTTT. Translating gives CASSLEYGLAGGELFF.

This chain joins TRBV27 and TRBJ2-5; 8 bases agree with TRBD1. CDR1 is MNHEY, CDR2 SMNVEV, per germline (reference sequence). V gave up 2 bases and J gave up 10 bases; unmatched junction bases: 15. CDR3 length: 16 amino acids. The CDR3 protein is CASSLMSVTGVEGQYF. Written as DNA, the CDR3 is TGTGCCAGCAGTTTAATGTCAGTGACAGGGGTGGAGGGCCAGTACTTC.

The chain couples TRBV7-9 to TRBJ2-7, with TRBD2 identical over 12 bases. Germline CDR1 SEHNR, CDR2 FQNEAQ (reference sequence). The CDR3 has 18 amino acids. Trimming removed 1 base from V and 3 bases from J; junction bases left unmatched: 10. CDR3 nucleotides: TGTGCCAGCAGCTTAGGTCTAGCGGGAGGGCCGTCGGTCTACGAGCAGTACTTC. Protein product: CASSLGLAGGPSVYEQYF.

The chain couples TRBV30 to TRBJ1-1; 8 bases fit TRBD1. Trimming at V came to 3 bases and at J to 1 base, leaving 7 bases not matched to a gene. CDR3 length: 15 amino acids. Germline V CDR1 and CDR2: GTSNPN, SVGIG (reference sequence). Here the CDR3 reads CAWRHVQGANTEAFF. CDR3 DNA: TGTGCCTGGAGGCACGTGCAGGGGGCGAACACTGAAGCTTTCTTT.

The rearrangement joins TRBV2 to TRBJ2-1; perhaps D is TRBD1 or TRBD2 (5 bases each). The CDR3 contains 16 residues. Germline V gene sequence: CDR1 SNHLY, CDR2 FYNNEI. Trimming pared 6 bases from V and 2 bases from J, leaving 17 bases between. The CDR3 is CASRGGETDTYNEQFF. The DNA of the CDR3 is TGTGCCAGCAGGGGTGGGGAGACAGATACCTACAATGAGCAGTTCTTC.

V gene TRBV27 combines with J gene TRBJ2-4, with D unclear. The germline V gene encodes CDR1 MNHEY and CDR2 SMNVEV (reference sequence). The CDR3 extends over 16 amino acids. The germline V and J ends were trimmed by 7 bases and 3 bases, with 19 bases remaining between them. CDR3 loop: CASKSGDPWYKNIQYF. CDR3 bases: TGTGCCAGCAAATCCGGCGACCCCTGGTACAAAAACATTCAGTACTTC.

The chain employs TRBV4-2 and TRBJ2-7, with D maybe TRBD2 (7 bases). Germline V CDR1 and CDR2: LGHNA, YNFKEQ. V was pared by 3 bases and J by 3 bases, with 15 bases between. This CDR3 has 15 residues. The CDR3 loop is CASSQEGGGDYEQYF. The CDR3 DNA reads TGTGCCAGCAGCCAGGAGGGAGGGGGGGACTACGAGCAGTACTTC.